The 19 T cell receptor beta chains below come from one sample, sequenced in a study of beta chain features in type 1 diabetes. Study-level results: TCRB CDR3s were moderately but significantly shorter in Type 1 diabetes patients in all four CD4+ subsets.

Their specific antigens are unknown. All of the isolated RNA was reverse transcribed, so expressed TCRB transcripts were sequenced. Clones were sequenced by immunoSEQ multiplex PCR, and TCRdb holds only the in-frame ones, with some missing. The repertoire has some 350,000 clones, roughly 9.8% of them found once; the top ten carry about 0.6%. Specimen: central memory CD4+ T cells from blood. Source of these receptors: a man aged 30 to 39 with type 1 diabetes.

Only a few counts were recorded for this clone. The V gene is TRBV9, the J gene TRBJ1-1; no clear D gene. Germline V gene sequence: CDR1 SGDLS, CDR2 YYNGEE. The CDR3 spans 13 residues. V lost 4 bases to trimming and J lost 1 base, with 8 bases between them. The CDR3 DNA reads as TGTGCCAGCAGCCTTGACGGGAACACTGAAGCTTTCTTT. This gives the protein CASSLDGNTEAFF.

The chain carries TRBV27 and TRBJ2-4; tentative D call: TRBD1 (6 bases). V lost 0 bases and J lost 6, with 9 bases in between. The length of the CDR3 is 14 residues. Germline V gene data show CDR1 as MNHEY and CDR2 as SMNVEV (reference sequence). The CDR3, as DNA: TGTGCCAGCAGTTTATCGAACAGGGCAAACATTCAGTACTTC. Residues: CASSLSNRANIQYF.

This clone was seen ten or more times. The J gene is TRBJ2-1, the V gene TRBV27; 8 bases line up with TRBD2. The CDR3 has 15 amino acids. The trim removed 3 bases at V and 5 bases at J, leaving 6 bases unmatched. Per the germline V gene, CDR1 is MNHEY and CDR2 is SMNVEV (reference sequence). The DNA of the CDR3 is TGTGCCAGCAGTTTCTTCCCACTAGCGGACAATGAGCAGTTCTTC. Translated: CASSFFPLADNEQFF.

The table lists this clone with a few counts. CDR3 DNA sequence: TGTGCCAGCCCGAATACTGGGACAGGCGACTCTGGAAACACCATATATTTT. This codes for CASPNTGTGDSGNTIYF. The chain couples TRBV2 to TRBJ1-3; 8 positions match TRBD1. The trim removed 8 bases at V and 0 bases at J, leaving 12 bases unmatched. From germline, CDR1 is SNHLY and CDR2 FYNNEI. This CDR3 region has 17 residues.

The V call is TRBV7-8, the J call TRBJ2-7, with a weak D call TRBD1 (5 bases). Trimming left V 7 bases short and J 2 bases short, with 12 bases between. The CDR3 is 13 amino acids. CDR1 is SGHVS, CDR2 FQNEAQ, per germline. The DNA of the CDR3 is TGTGCCAGCAACCGTCAGGGTGCCTACGAGCAGTACTTC. It codes for CASNRQGAYEQYF.

This clone was counted a few times. The chain recombines TRBV2 with TRBJ2-5; 7 nucleotides agree with TRBD1. The V segment lost 4 bases and the J segment 5 bases; nucleotides outside the gene matches: 13. Germline V gene sequence: CDR1 SNHLY, CDR2 FYNNEI. The CDR3 is 16 amino acids. The CDR3 DNA reads TGTGCCAGCAGTGGGGTCGCGGCAGGGACAGAGGAGACCCAGTACTTC. As protein: CASSGVAAGTEETQYF.

Ten or more counts support this clone. This chain links TRBV18 with TRBJ2-1, with TRBD2 matching 14 bases. Looked up from germline, CDR1 is KGHSH and CDR2 is LQKENI. V lost 3 bases, J lost 12 bases, and 7 bases stayed unmatched. This CDR3 comprises 15 residues. This chain's CDR3 is CASSPSGLAGVVQFF. CDR3 coding DNA: TGTGCCAGCTCACCCTCGGGACTAGCGGGAGTAGTGCAGTTCTTC.

This clone has a count of ten or more. This chain uses TRBV2 with TRBJ1-4; D is unclear. This CDR3 region has 16 residues. V was clipped by 4 bases and J by 4 bases, with 16 bases between them. Germline CDR1 is SNHLY and CDR2 is FYNNEI. The CDR3 reads CASSVESGNYNEKLFF. CDR3 DNA sequence: TGTGCCAGCAGTGTGGAATCCGGCAATTATAATGAAAAACTGTTTTTT.

The J gene is TRBJ2-3, the V gene TRBV7-2; 12 bases map to TRBD2. The CDR3 loop spans 15 amino acids. V lost 6 bases to trimming and J lost 2 bases; unmatched junction nucleotides: 3. The germline V gene has CDR1 SGHTA and CDR2 FQGNSA. CDR3 residues: CASSPSGRATDTQYF. CDR3 in DNA: TGTGCCAGCAGTCCTAGCGGGAGGGCCACAGATACGCAGTATTTT.

This clone appeared a few times. The chain recombines TRBV6-1 with TRBJ1-5; 7 bases match TRBD1. CDR3 length: 15 residues. V gave up 6 bases and J gave up 6 bases; unmatched junction bases: 11. The V gene's germline CDR1 is MNHNS and CDR2 SASEGT. CDR3 sequence: CASREGASKSQPQHF. The CDR3 nucleotides read TGTGCCAGCAGAGAGGGGGCCTCCAAAAGTCAGCCCCAGCATTTT.

At least ten counts were recorded for this clone. The V call is TRBV23-1, the J call TRBJ1-2; D not certain. TRBV23-1 is annotated as an ORF whose role is uncertain. This CDR3 contains 11 residues. Between the trimmed V and J ends, which lost 0 bases and 7 bases, there was a span of 3 bases. Here the CDR3 DNA reads TGCGCCAGCAGTCAATCTCGTGGCTACACCTTC. Protein: CASSQSRGYTF.

This clone was counted only a few times. The chain employs TRBV7-9 and TRBJ2-2; no reliable D call. Germline CDR1 reads SEHNR; CDR2 reads FQNEAQ (reference sequence). The CDR3 has 15 residues. Trimming took 3 bases from V and 3 from J, leaving 11 bases between them. The CDR3 DNA follows: TGTGCCAGCAGCTTCCCCCCAGGACACACCGGGGAGCTGTTTTTT. Translated, it gives CASSFPPGHTGELFF.

The rearrangement links TRBV25-1 to TRBJ2-1; D is perhaps TRBD1 (6 bases). V lost 6 bases, J lost 4 bases, and 10 bases lay in between. The CDR3 length is 13 residues. Looked up from germline, CDR1 is MGHDK and CDR2 is SYGVNS. Here the CDR3 DNA reads TGTGCCAGCAGGGGTCAGGGGTACAATGAGCAGTTCTTC. Protein: CASRGQGYNEQFF.

CDR3 sequence (DNA): TGTGCCAGCAGCCCTACGGGTCACGAGCAGTACTTC. It yields the protein CASSPTGHEQYF. The chain uses TRBV11-2 and TRBJ2-7; unclear D gene. Between the trimmed V and J ends, which lost 5 bases and 5 bases, there was a span of 10 bases. Germline lookup yields CDR1 SGHAT and CDR2 FQNNGV. The length of the CDR3 is 12 residues.

The chain uses TRBV30 and TRBJ2-5, with D unresolved. V lost 1 base and J 2 bases, leaving 11 bases between the germline ends. Germline V lookup: CDR1 GTSNPN, CDR2 SVGIG (reference sequence). The CDR3 length is 14 residues. In nucleotides, the CDR3 is TGTGCCTGGAGTGAAGGTTTCTTTCAAGAGACCCAGTACTTC. This translates into CAWSEGFFQETQYF.

This sequence joins TRBV6-1 and TRBJ2-1; D remains ambiguous. V was clipped by 0 bases and J by 0 bases, with 9 bases between them. The CDR3 is made up of 16 amino acids. Per germline, CDR1 MNHNS and CDR2 SASEGT. The CDR3 here is CASSEALSSSYNEQFF. The CDR3 region has the DNA TGTGCCAGCAGTGAAGCGCTGTCGAGCTCCTACAATGAGCAGTTCTTC.

In this sample, this clone turned up a few times. The chain employs TRBV5-5 and TRBJ1-1; D is perhaps TRBD1 (5 bases). V lost 2 bases and J lost 0, with 11 bases in between. Germline V gene lookup returns CDR1 SGHKS and CDR2 YYEKEE (reference sequence). The CDR3 extends over 15 amino acids. The CDR3 DNA follows: TGTGCCAGCAGCTTACCGGCAGGGATGAACACTGAAGCTTTCTTT. It yields the protein CASSLPAGMNTEAFF.

The chain links TRBV11-3 to TRBJ2-4; TRBD1 agrees at 10 bases. The CDR3 consists of 15 residues. The V and J ends lost 5 bases and 1 base, in that order; junction bases with no gene match: 2. Per germline, CDR1 SGHNT and CDR2 YENEEA. DNA for the CDR3: TGTGCCAGCAGCCCGGGACAGGGGGCCAAAAACATTCAGTACTTC. Its protein is CASSPGQGAKNIQYF.

This clone was counted a few times. A much larger clone lies a single base off, so this may be a read error. The gene calls are TRBV11-2 and TRBJ2-5; maybe TRBD1 (5 bases). V was pared by 5 bases and J by 4 bases, with 5 bases between. CDR1 is SGHAT and CDR2 is FQNNGV in the germline V gene. The CDR3 runs 11 residues. The DNA of the CDR3 is TGTGCCAGCAGCCAGGGAGAGACCCAGTACTTC. It is translated as CASSQGETQYF.